These 10 T cell receptor beta chains share one sample of origin, sequenced in a study of identical twins. Via MiXCR, TCRdb re-called the 5' RACE reads, giving one row per CDR3 protein. The sample yields approximately 670,000 distinct CDR3 sequences, roughly 6% seen once. Sequencing was done on a sample of naive T cells sorted from blood. The receptors shown here come from a man aged 18 to 29 in good health.

There are many counts of this clonotype. The J gene is TRBJ2-1, the V gene TRBV6-5; 9 bases fit TRBD1. Trimming took 2 bases from V and 8 from J; bases not matched to a gene: 7. The germline V gene has CDR1 MNHEY and CDR2 SVGAGI. The length of the CDR3 is 15 residues. This chain's CDR3 is CASSYVQGAMDEQFF. CDR3 in DNA: TGTGCCAGCAGTTACGTACAGGGGGCGATGGATGAGCAGTTCTTC.

This clonotype occurred many times. The V gene is TRBV5-1, the J gene TRBJ1-1, with D perhaps matching TRBD1 (5 bases). CDR3 length equals 13 residues. Per germline, CDR1 SGHRS and CDR2 YFSETQ. Trimming stripped 4 bases from V and 2 bases from J, with 9 bases between. CDR3 nucleotides: TGCGCCAGCAGCCCGGGACCTAACACTGAAGCTTTCTTT. It encodes CASSPGPNTEAFF.

V and J are TRBV7-2 and TRBJ2-6; unclear D gene. Germline V gives CDR1 SGHTA, CDR2 FQGNSA. The CDR3 is made up of 16 amino acids. The germline V and J ends were trimmed by 5 bases and 4 bases, with 15 bases remaining between them. The CDR3 bases are TGTGCCAGCAGCCCGGATAACAGTCCCGGGGCCAACGTCCTGACTTTC. Its protein is CASSPDNSPGANVLTF.

This rearrangement joins TRBV5-6 to TRBJ2-2; TRBD2 matches at 14 bases. Per the germline V gene, CDR1 is SGHDT and CDR2 is YYEEEE. Trimming removed 1 base from V and 5 bases from J; junction bases left unmatched: 13. The CDR3 runs 20 residues. The CDR3 here is CASSLRRTSGRSVKTGELFF. For the CDR3, the DNA is TGTGCCAGCAGCTTGCGCCGGACTAGCGGGAGGTCGGTAAAAACCGGGGAGCTGTTTTTT.

In its sample, this clonotype was seen a few times. This chain connects TRBV20-1 to TRBJ2-2; D remains unclear. Germline values: CDR1 DFQATT, CDR2 SNEGSKA (reference sequence). The CDR3 has 12 residues. The ends were cut back, 0 bases at V and 7 bases at J, with 6 bases in the middle. The CDR3 here is CSARDRSGELFF. In DNA, the CDR3 is TGCAGTGCTAGAGATAGAAGCGGGGAGCTGTTTTTT.

This clonotype has at least ten counts. The chain combines TRBV20-1 with TRBJ2-1, with 13 bases fitting TRBD2. The germline V gene has CDR1 DFQATT and CDR2 SNEGSKA (reference sequence). There are 14 residues in the CDR3. V trimming: 6 bases; J trimming: 8 bases; junction bases outside the gene matches: 7. The CDR3 sequence is CSARGLAGKDEQFF. The DNA for the CDR3 is TGCAGTGCGAGGGGACTAGCGGGAAAAGATGAGCAGTTCTTC.

The table lists this clonotype with a few counts. The V gene is TRBV27, the J gene TRBJ1-2; D perhaps matches TRBD1 (5 bases). The germline CDR1 and CDR2 sequences are MNHEY and SMNVEV (reference sequence). The CDR3 contains 13 residues. Trimming took 8 bases from V and 8 from J, leaving 18 bases between them. This CDR3 is CASYGGDLGGYTF. CDR3 coding DNA: TGTGCCAGCTATGGAGGGGACTTAGGCGGCTACACCTTC.

In this sample, this clonotype turned up many times. The chain carries TRBV12-3 or TRBV12-4 and TRBJ1-1; D is ambiguous. This CDR3 is built from 13 residues. Trimming removed 6 bases from V and 4 bases from J, with 12 bases in between. The CDR3 is CASSQRVSTEAFF. CDR3 in DNA: TGTGCCAGCAGCCAAAGGGTGAGCACTGAAGCTTTCTTT.

This clonotype came up a few times. As DNA, the CDR3 is TGTGCCACCAGCTCGCGGACAGGGTCGGGTGGCTACACCTTC. Its protein product is CATSSRTGSGGYTF. The J gene is TRBJ1-2, the V gene TRBV15; 8 bases are shared with TRBD1. Trimming removed 5 bases from V and 7 bases from J; junction bases left unmatched: 9. The CDR3 has 14 amino acids. Germline assignment: CDR1 LNHNV and CDR2 YYDKDF (reference sequence).

This clonotype came up a few times. This chain uses TRBV24-1 with TRBJ2-1, with 15 bases identical to TRBD2. This CDR3 comprises 18 residues. After removal of 4 bases from V and 0 bases from J, the junction contained 3 bases not matched to a gene. Germline values: CDR1 KGHDR, CDR2 SFDVKD. The CDR3 DNA is TGTGCCACCAGTGACCCGGGACTAGCGGGAGGCTCCTACAATGAGCAGTTCTTC. Translation: CATSDPGLAGGSYNEQFF.